This TCR beta chain is from a study of CXCR4 blockade with PD-1 therapy in pancreatic cancer (dated by TCRdb to the late 2010s). In the study overall: The study combined multiplex immunohistochemistry and TCRbeta immunosequencing of resected pancreatic ductal adenocarcinoma with ex vivo slice culture testing PD-1 and CXCR4 blockade. To assess intratumoral heterogeneity, two geographically distinct regions from each of roughly six tumors were TCR-sequenced.

Extracted DNA was used for immunosequencing of TCRbeta CDR3 regions with the immunoSEQ Assay at Adaptive Biotechnologies. In the authors' own workflow: To measure the absolute abundance of each unique TCRbeta CDR3, the sequences were collapsed and filtered. Clonality was calculated as 1 minus Pielou's evenness, with only productive in-frame rearrangements included in the computation. For regional overlap, the top 100 nucleotide rearrangements were followed across paired samples, and the Morisita index was used to compare paired samples against unrelated samples. Convergence of nucleotide rearrangements onto identical amino acid sequences was assessed with the immunoSEQ Rearrangement Details tool. TCRdb obtained this table from immuneACCESS and retained in-frame rearrangements with V and J assigned. These tables miss some clones; where compared with another copy, unresolved V genes account for less than half of the shortfall, and the remainder is unexplained. The V and J calls and the clone size are those of that table, but D and trimming were determined from the DNA. The sample has about 3,300 clones on record, 50% of them singletons. The ten largest clones add up to 15% to 20% of the sample.

Overall study results and their limits: Tumors showed clonal expansion, with mean productive clonality around 0.14 versus 0.05 in healthy blood, but clonality did not correlate with survival. Amino acid clone frequency correlated strongly with the number of distinct nucleotide rearrangements encoding it, suggesting convergent selection by common tumor antigens. Because only TCRbeta chains were sequenced, true antigen-specificity overlap of convergent dominant clones was left unconfirmed pending paired alpha-beta single-cell sequencing.

None of the patients whose archived tumor blocks were used had received neoadjuvant therapy prior to resection. In the preserved-tissue arm of the study, 30 surgical resection samples from about 22 previously untreated pancreatic ductal adenocarcinoma patients were used. For the resection arm, DNA was extracted from ten 5-micron curls of FFPE tumor adjacent to the multiplex immunohistochemistry slide. Details on this clone: Its recognized antigen is unknown. No base-level quality is on record; no much larger clone is a single base apart.

V loses 7 bases, J loses 8 bases, and the germline ends lie 15 bases apart. The CDR3 starts with the cysteine, ends with the phenylalanine, and has 13 residues. Only the CDR3 DNA stays, 39 bases, in frame from base 1. The germline V gene (reference sequence) provides CDR1 LNHDA and CDR2 SQIVND. The chain couples TRBV19 to TRBJ2-1, with TRBD2 tentatively as D gene (5 bases match). Specimen: tumor tissue. The source of this sequence is a human donor with pancreatic ductal adenocarcinoma. The CDR3 region: CASKTRGHDEQFF. The base sequence is TGTGCCAGTAAAACCCGAGGGCACGATGAGCAGTTCTTC.